This T cell receptor beta chain was identified during a study of T cells in Graves' hyperthyroidism and ophthalmopathy. Study background: Peripheral blood collection took place at initial diagnosis, before any treatment.

RNA transcripts were the template for amplifying TCR beta CDR3 regions. Researchers ran a first-round RT-PCR on the TCR CDR3 using the HTBI primer set. TCRdb processed the multiplex PCR reads anew with MiXCR; each CDR3 protein has one entry. The sample comprises nearly 600,000 distinct CDR3 sequences, approximately 13% of which are singletons, and 5% to 7% rests with the top ten. Notes on the study in general: Ophthalmopathy stood apart from stable hyperthyroidism in a 13 V-J model.

V lost 6 bases to trimming and J lost 5 bases; unmatched junction nucleotides: 10. The germline V gene encodes CDR1 DFQATT and CDR2 SNEGSKA (reference sequence). CDR3 length: 15 residues. This clonotype has a handful of counts. What it recognizes is unknown. First hyperthyroidism diagnosis is when the blood sample was obtained, before any ophthalmopathy symptoms. This chain connects TRBV20-1 to TRBJ2-3; 11 bases are shared with TRBD2. Source material: blood. The receptor's source is a woman in her 30s with Graves' hyperthyroidism that later progressed to Graves' ophthalmopathy. The CDR3 is CSASTTSGRVDTQYF. The CDR3 DNA is TGCAGTGCCTCCACCACTAGCGGGAGAGTAGATACGCAGTATTTT.